A single sample gave rise to the 4 T cell receptor beta chains below, sequenced in a study of T cell repertoires in cytomegalovirus infection. TCRdb reprocessed the reads via MiXCR and lists one record per CDR3 protein. This table has 400,000 or so distinct CDR3 sequences, roughly a third appearing once. The sample consisted of PBMCs. These receptors were obtained from a human donor in good health (CMV status not recorded). Some clones in this sample may be carry-over from other donors' samples.

The V call is TRBV2, the J call TRBJ1-2; D not certain. Per germline, CDR1 SNHLY and CDR2 FYNNEI. The V end lost 8 bases, the J end lost 2 bases, and 21 bases lay between the germline ends. The CDR3 consists of 16 residues. CDR3 in amino acids: CASPWPLSNPNYGYTF. As DNA, the CDR3 is TGTGCCAGCCCTTGGCCTCTAAGTAATCCCAACTATGGCTACACCTTC.

This clonotype was counted a few times. The rearrangement joins TRBV10-2 to TRBJ2-2; TRBD2 aligns across 14 bases. Germline CDR1 reads WSHSY; CDR2 reads SAAADI. The CDR3 has 15 amino acids. J was trimmed by 5 bases and V by 6 bases; bases with no gene match: 2. This CDR3 is CASRTSGGGTGELFF. The CDR3 nucleotides are TGCGCCAGCAGGACTAGCGGGGGGGGGACCGGGGAGCTGTTTTTT.

The genes are TRBV19 and TRBJ1-1; 9 bases fit TRBD1. The CDR3 consists of 17 residues. Germline V gene data show CDR1 as LNHDA and CDR2 as SQIVND (reference sequence). V shed 6 bases and J 0 bases; nucleotides not matched to a gene: 11. CDR3 bases: TGTGCCAGTAGCCCTCGGGGACAGGGCAACATGAACACTGAAGCTTTCTTT. Encoded protein: CASSPRGQGNMNTEAFF.

On this clonotype: The junction and the germline gene differ at one end; a read error may be behind it. This chain uses TRBV6-6 with TRBJ2-7; either TRBD1 or TRBD2 may supply D (5 bases each). The CDR3 is 15 amino acids. Germline V gene lookup returns CDR1 MNHNY and CDR2 SVGAGI (reference sequence). CDR3 sequence reads: CARSYLGVASYEQYF. The DNA of the CDR3 is TGTGCCCGCAGTTACTTGGGGGTGGCGTCCTACGAGCAGTACTTC.